These 18 T cell receptor beta chains share one sample of origin, sequenced in a study of PD-1 blockade in mismatch repair-deficient tumors. This table comes from immunoSEQ multiplex PCR, and its TCRdb copy is limited to in-frame clones, with some not included. The sample comprises 56,000 or so clones, 81% of which are singletons, and about 8% rests with the top ten. Material: peripheral blood, obtained about 4.5 months after starting pembrolizumab. The receptors were gathered from an adult with mismatch repair-deficient cancer.

The chain recombines TRBV10-3 with TRBJ2-7; 12 bases are a match to TRBD2. Unmatched junction bases numbered 7, after V lost 0 bases and J lost 1 base. There are 18 residues in the CDR3. Germline V gene lookup returns CDR1 ENHRY and CDR2 SYGVKD. CDR3: CAISESIRGTSGSYEQYF. For the CDR3, the DNA is TGTGCCATCAGTGAGTCGATCAGGGGGACTAGCGGGTCCTACGAGCAGTACTTC.

The rearrangement uses TRBV29-1 and TRBJ2-3; 9 bases align to TRBD2. Germline loops: CDR1 SQVTM, CDR2 ANQGSEA. The junction had 11 bases not matched to a gene; V was cut back by 3 bases and J by 1 base. This CDR3 contains 17 residues. For the CDR3, the DNA is TGCAGCGTTGACAATTTTTTACTAGCGGGTGGCACAGATACGCAGTATTTT. Translated, it gives CSVDNFLLAGGTDTQYF.

The chain joins TRBV9 to TRBJ2-3, with D tentatively TRBD2 (6 bases). CDR3 length: 15 residues. The germline V gene encodes CDR1 SGDLS and CDR2 YYNGEE. Trimming removed 4 bases at V and 2 bases at J, with 14 bases between. CDR3 sequence (DNA): TGTGCCAGCAGCTCCTCGGGGGATTACACAGATACGCAGTATTTT. Amino acids: CASSSSGDYTDTQYF.

The chain uses TRBV7-6 and TRBJ2-7; 12 bases map to TRBD2. The CDR3 is made up of 15 amino acids. CDR1 and CDR2 (germline): SGHVS, FNYEAQ. V dropped 5 bases and J dropped 4; count of bases not matched to a gene: 6. As DNA, the CDR3 is TGTGCCAGCAGCGACGGACTAGCGGGACCTTACGAGCAGTACTTC. Protein: CASSDGLAGPYEQYF.

V gene TRBV30 combines with J gene TRBJ1-1; 7 positions agree with TRBD1. Germline V gives CDR1 GTSNPN, CDR2 SVGIG (reference sequence). The CDR3 totals 14 residues. Trimming took 1 base from V and 2 from J; bases not matched to a gene: 4. The CDR3 bases are TGTGCCTGGAGTGGGGACAGAGGCAACACTGAAGCTTTCTTT. This encodes CAWSGDRGNTEAFF.

For the CDR3, the DNA is TGTGCCACCAGCAGAGTTTGGACTAGCGGGACCCTCCGGGGCACAGATACGCAGTATTTT. This gives the protein CATSRVWTSGTLRGTDTQYF. The J gene is TRBJ2-3, the V gene TRBV15; 12 nucleotides line up with TRBD2. Germline V gene lookup returns CDR1 LNHNV and CDR2 YYDKDF (reference sequence). V shed 1 base and J 1 base; nucleotides not matched to a gene: 12. This CDR3 contains 20 residues.

This chain uses TRBV7-6 with TRBJ1-1; D uncertain. This CDR3 region has 15 residues. Trimming stripped 0 bases from V and 1 base from J, with 9 bases between. Germline values: CDR1 SGHVS, CDR2 FNYEAQ. Written as DNA, the CDR3 is TGTGCCAGCAGCTTAGCGTTGGCAGCGAACACTGAAGCTTTCTTT. It yields the protein CASSLALAANTEAFF.

About this clone itself: One end of the junction does not line up with germline, which may come from a read error. The chain employs TRBV30 and TRBJ1-3; the D gene is possibly TRBD1 (6 bases). This CDR3 is built from 14 residues. Per the germline V gene, CDR1 is GTSNPN and CDR2 is SVGIG (reference sequence). CDR3 in amino acids: CAGRQQGYGNTIYF. The CDR3 DNA follows: TGTGCCGGGAGACAACAGGGTTATGGAAACACCATATATTTT.

The gene calls are TRBV6-1 and TRBJ1-2, with D hard to call. Deletions cut 7 bases from V and 3 bases from J, with 12 bases between. Germline CDR1 and CDR2: MNHNS and SASEGT. The CDR3 has 13 residues. CDR3 protein: CASTREPHYGYTF. The CDR3 bases are TGTGCCAGCACCAGAGAACCCCACTATGGCTACACCTTC.

The rearrangement joins TRBV27 to TRBJ1-2; the D is unclear. The length of the CDR3 is 14 residues. Germline V gene lookup returns CDR1 MNHEY and CDR2 SMNVEV (reference sequence). The V end was cut by 3 bases, the J end by 5 bases, with 13 bases between. The CDR3 spells CASSLDGLGYGYTF. In DNA form, the CDR3 reads TGTGCCAGCAGTTTGGACGGGCTTGGGTATGGCTACACCTTC.

The chain combines TRBV25-1 with TRBJ1-1; no firm D call. The CDR3 is 14 amino acids. CDR1 is MGHDK and CDR2 is SYGVNS in the germline V gene. The V end lost 4 bases, the J end lost 1 base, and 10 bases lay between the germline ends. The DNA for the CDR3 is TGTGCCAGCAGTGTGGCCACCGCGAACACTGAAGCTTTCTTT. It translates to CASSVATANTEAFF.

The chain carries TRBV7-9 and TRBJ2-2; D is uncertain. Germline V gives CDR1 SEHNR, CDR2 FQNEAQ (reference sequence). The CDR3 totals 13 residues. With 2 bases removed from V and 6 bases from J, the gap between germline ends came to 7 bases. Here the CDR3 reads CASSLLMAGELFF. The CDR3 region has the DNA TGTGCCAGCAGCTTATTAATGGCCGGGGAGCTGTTTTTT.

This clone has just a few counts. The rearrangement links TRBV6-1 to TRBJ2-5; D is uncertain. Germline V gene lookup returns CDR1 MNHNS and CDR2 SASEGT. CDR3 length: 15 amino acids. V was cut by 6 bases and J by 2 bases, with 16 bases left in between. The CDR3 DNA follows: TGTGCCAGCAGCTCCGGAATAGTTTCTCAAGAGACCCAGTACTTC. It codes for CASSSGIVSQETQYF.

This clone was detected only a few times. The CDR3 sequence is CASSQDWSNEQFF. CDR3 in DNA: TGCGCCAGCAGCCAAGATTGGAGCAATGAGCAGTTCTTC. V is TRBV4-1 and J is TRBJ2-1; D uncertain. The ends were cut back, 0 bases at V and 6 bases at J, with 6 bases in the middle. Germline lookup yields CDR1 MGHRA and CDR2 YSYEKL. The CDR3 sequence is 13 residues long.

The gene calls are TRBV9 and TRBJ2-1; D uncertain. The CDR3 spans 18 residues. The germline CDR1 and CDR2 sequences are SGDLS and YYNGEE. Trimming removed 0 bases at V and 3 bases at J, with 19 bases between. The CDR3 DNA sequence: TGTGCCAGCAGCGTAGACTGGCAGCCCCGGGTGGTCTACAATGAGCAGTTCTTC. As protein: CASSVDWQPRVVYNEQFF.

V is TRBV10-3 and J is TRBJ2-2; unclear D gene. V lost 2 bases and J lost 6, with 7 bases in between. CDR3 length: 13 amino acids. The germline gives CDR1 ENHRY, CDR2 SYGVKD. CDR3 coding DNA: TGTGCCATCAGTGAGGTCCGTGCCGGGGAGCTGTTTTTT. Its protein is CAISEVRAGELFF.

This chain connects TRBV2 to TRBJ2-7; TRBD1 matches 9 bases. The CDR3 is 15 residues long. J gave up 4 bases and V 4 bases, and 8 bases lay outside the gene matches. Germline CDR1 is SNHLY and CDR2 is FYNNEI. CDR3: CASSAGQGRGYEQYF. The DNA of the CDR3 is TGTGCCAGCAGTGCGGGACAGGGTCGAGGTTACGAGCAGTACTTC.

V and J are TRBV6-1 and TRBJ1-2; D may be TRBD1 (6 bases). Germline values: CDR1 MNHNS, CDR2 SASEGT. The CDR3 totals 14 residues. Trimming left V 7 bases short and J 6 bases short, with 18 bases between. The DNA for the CDR3 is TGTGCCAGCACCTGGGGCAGGGGATTTGATGGCTACACCTTC. Translated, it gives CASTWGRGFDGYTF.